Here is one T cell receptor (beta chain) with its context. Its antigen is as yet unknown. This entry belongs to a study of cytomegalovirus exposure and HLA in healthy donors. Study information: It was reported in a later analysis that the 95 to 150 validation repertoires used the same platform as the approximately 620 first-cohort repertoires. Findings of the study overall: In vitro checks showed that a few CMV-associated chains really do target CMV antigens. The listing of 150 to 200 TCR beta chains classed them as cytomegalovirus-associated.

The repertoire was sequenced with immunoSEQ multiplex PCR; TCRdb's copy has only in-frame clones and lacks some. Here the sample spans hundreds of thousands of clones, over 75% being singletons. Trimming removed 6 bases from V and 7 bases from J; junction bases left unmatched: 12. Germline loops: CDR1 SGHNT, CDR2 YYREEE (reference sequence). The CDR3 length is 18 residues. The source of this sequence is a young woman in good health and CMV-seropositive. Sequenced input: PBMCs. The gene calls are TRBV5-4 and TRBJ2-2; 16 positions agree with TRBD2. Here the CDR3 DNA reads TGTGCCAGCACCCTCACGGGGACTAGCGGGAGGGCCGACGGGGAGCTGTTTTTT. Translation gives CASTLTGTSGRADGELFF.